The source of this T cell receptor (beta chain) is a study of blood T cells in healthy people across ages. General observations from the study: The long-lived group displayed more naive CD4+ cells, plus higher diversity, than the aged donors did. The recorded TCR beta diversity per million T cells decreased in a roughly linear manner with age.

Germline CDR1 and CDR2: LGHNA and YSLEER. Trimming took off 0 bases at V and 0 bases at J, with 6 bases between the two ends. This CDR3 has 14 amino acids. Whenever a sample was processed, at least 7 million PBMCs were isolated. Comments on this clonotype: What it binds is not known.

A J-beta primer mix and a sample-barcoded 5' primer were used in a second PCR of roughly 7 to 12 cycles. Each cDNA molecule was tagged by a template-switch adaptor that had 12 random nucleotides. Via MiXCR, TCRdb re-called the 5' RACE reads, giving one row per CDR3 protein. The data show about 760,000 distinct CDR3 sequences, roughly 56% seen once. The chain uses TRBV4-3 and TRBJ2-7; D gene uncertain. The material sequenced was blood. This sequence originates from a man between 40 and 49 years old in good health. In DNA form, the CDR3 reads TGCGCCAGCAGCCAAGATCCGAGCTCCTACGAGCAGTACTTC. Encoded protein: CASSQDPSSYEQYF.